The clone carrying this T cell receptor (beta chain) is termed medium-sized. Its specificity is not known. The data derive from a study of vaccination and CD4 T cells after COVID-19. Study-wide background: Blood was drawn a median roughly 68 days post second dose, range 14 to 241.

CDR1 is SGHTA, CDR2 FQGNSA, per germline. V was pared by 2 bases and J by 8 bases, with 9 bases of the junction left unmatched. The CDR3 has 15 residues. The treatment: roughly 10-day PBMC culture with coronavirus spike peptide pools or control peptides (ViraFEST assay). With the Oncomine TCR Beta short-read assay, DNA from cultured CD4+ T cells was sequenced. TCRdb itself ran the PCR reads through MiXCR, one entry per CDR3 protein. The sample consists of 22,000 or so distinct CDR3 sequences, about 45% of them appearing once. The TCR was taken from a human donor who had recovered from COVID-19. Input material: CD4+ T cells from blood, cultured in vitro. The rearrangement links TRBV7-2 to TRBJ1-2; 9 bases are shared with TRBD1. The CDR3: CASSLYTRTGEGYTF. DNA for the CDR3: TGTGCCAGCAGCTTATATACGCGGACAGGGGAAGGCTACACCTTC.